These 20 T cell receptor beta chains were all obtained from the same sample, sequenced in a study of CD8 T cells in Susac syndrome. Random hexamers primed reverse transcription of about 0.45 to 1 ug RNA. MiXCR, run by TCRdb on the immunoSEQ multiplex PCR reads, gives a single entry per CDR3 protein. The top ten clones hold 0.13% to 0.15% of a sample with about 120,000 distinct CDR3 sequences, nearly 95% of them seen once. The sequenced sample consisted of CD4+ T cells from PBMCs. These receptor sequences come from a human donor in good health.

The V and J genes are TRBV6-4 and TRBJ2-2; D might be TRBD1 (6 bases). This CDR3 comprises 13 residues. V was pared by 4 bases and J by 5 bases, with 8 bases between. Germline V CDR1 and CDR2: MRHNA, SNTAGT. CDR3 protein: CASSATGTGELFF. The CDR3 nucleotides are TGTGCCAGCAGTGCCACAGGGACCGGGGAGCTGTTTTTT.

The DNA of the CDR3 is TGTGCCAGCAGTTTCTACAGGGTTAACTATGGCTACACCTTC. As protein: CASSFYRVNYGYTF. V gene TRBV28 combines with J gene TRBJ1-2, with D possibly matching TRBD1 (6 bases). V was pared by 3 bases and J by 1 base, with 9 bases between. Germline CDR1 and CDR2: MDHEN and SYDVKM. This CDR3 contains 14 residues.

The chain joins TRBV19 to TRBJ2-1; the match to TRBD1 covers 7 bases. The CDR3 has 15 residues. V lost 5 bases and J lost 0; bases outside the gene matches: 4. Germline V CDR1 and CDR2: LNHDA, SQIVND (reference sequence). CDR3 protein: CASSADRTSYNEQFF. The DNA for the CDR3 is TGTGCCAGTAGTGCGGACAGGACCTCCTACAATGAGCAGTTCTTC.

V gene TRBV12-3 or TRBV12-4 combines with J gene TRBJ2-7, with D possibly being TRBD2 (6 bases). Trimming shortened V by 5 bases and J by 0 bases, and 17 bases separated the two germline ends. This CDR3 is 16 amino acids long. The CDR3 here is CASSLASAGSSYEQYF. The CDR3, as DNA: TGTGCCAGCAGTCTGGCCTCGGCGGGAAGCTCCTACGAGCAGTACTTC.

The rearrangement joins TRBV4-2 to TRBJ2-2, with TRBD2 matching over 12 bases. The V and J ends lost 4 bases and 4 bases, in that order; junction bases with no gene match: 4. The CDR3 length is 16 residues. Germline CDR1 is LGHNA and CDR2 is YNFKEQ. The CDR3 here is CASSPRLAGATGELFF. CDR3 coding DNA: TGTGCCAGCAGCCCCCGACTAGCGGGGGCCACCGGGGAGCTGTTTTTT.

The V call is TRBV19, the J call TRBJ2-6, with D hard to call. With 3 bases removed from V and 0 bases from J, the gap between germline ends came to 6 bases. Germline V gives CDR1 LNHDA, CDR2 SQIVND (reference sequence). The CDR3 runs to 15 residues. CDR3 sequence (DNA): TGTGCCAGTAGTATTGAGAGCTCTGGGGCCAACGTCCTGACTTTC. It encodes CASSIESSGANVLTF.

This rearrangement joins TRBV6-2 or TRBV6-3 to TRBJ1-1; TRBD1 might be the D (6 bases). V was shortened by 8 bases and J by 0 bases, with 13 bases between the two germline ends. This CDR3 comprises 14 residues. From germline, CDR1 is MNHEY and CDR2 SVGEGT. The CDR3 region is CASSRGGMNTEAFF. For the CDR3, the DNA is TGTGCCAGCTCACGAGGGGGGATGAACACTGAAGCTTTCTTT.

This chain links TRBV5-4 with TRBJ2-6; TRBD2 aligns across 7 bases. The V gene's germline CDR1 is SGHNT and CDR2 YYREEE (reference sequence). CDR3 length: 17 residues. V gave up 1 base and J gave up 0 bases; unmatched junction bases: 4. The CDR3 DNA reads TGTGCCAGCAGCTTGATGGGCGGGAGCTCTGGGGCCAACGTCCTGACTTTC. It yields the protein CASSLMGGSSGANVLTF.

V and J are TRBV29-1 and TRBJ1-1, with D maybe TRBD1 (6 bases). The CDR3 totals 14 residues. Between the trimmed V and J ends, which lost 3 bases and 1 base, there was a span of 12 bases. Germline values: CDR1 SQVTM, CDR2 ANQGSEA. CDR3 sequence reads: CSVDRQDPNTEAFF. The DNA of the CDR3 is TGCAGCGTTGATCGACAGGACCCGAACACTGAAGCTTTCTTT.

The gene calls are TRBV28 and TRBJ2-7, with D perhaps given as TRBD1 or TRBD2 (5 bases each). The length of the CDR3 is 12 residues. The germline gives CDR1 MDHEN, CDR2 SYDVKM. The CDR3 DNA reads TGTGCAACGGGACGGAGCTCCTACGAGCAGTACTTC. This sequence encodes CATGRSSYEQYF.

The chain joins TRBV5-4 to TRBJ1-5; D perhaps matches TRBD1 (5 bases). V was shortened by 0 bases and J by 5 bases, with 9 bases between the two germline ends. This CDR3 is built from 14 residues. Looked up from germline, CDR1 is SGHNT and CDR2 is YYREEE (reference sequence). CDR3 nucleotide sequence: TGTGCCAGCAGCTTGGCAGGGTGGGATCAGCCCCAGCATTTT. Amino acids: CASSLAGWDQPQHF.

This sequence joins TRBV2 and TRBJ2-1; tentative D call: TRBD2 (6 bases). V was cut by 7 bases and J by 0 bases, with 19 bases left in between. This CDR3 comprises 17 residues. Germline assignment: CDR1 SNHLY and CDR2 FYNNEI. Written as DNA, the CDR3 is TGTGCCAGCACCCGGAGGGCAGTCTTGGGCTCCTACAATGAGCAGTTCTTC. The encoded protein is CASTRRAVLGSYNEQFF.

The chain employs TRBV5-6 and TRBJ2-5; D may be TRBD1 (5 bases). This CDR3 is built from 14 residues. The V end was cut by 4 bases, the J end by 2 bases, with 12 bases between. The germline gives CDR1 SGHDT, CDR2 YYEEEE. CDR3 region: CASSRSQGQETQYF. The CDR3 DNA sequence: TGTGCCAGCAGCCGTTCCCAGGGACAAGAGACCCAGTACTTC.

The chain combines TRBV7-8 with TRBJ2-5; no firm D call. The CDR3 spans 16 residues. Per germline, CDR1 SGHVS and CDR2 FQNEAQ. Between the trimmed V and J ends, which lost 2 bases and 2 bases, there was a span of 15 bases. CDR3 region: CASSLRANQIQETQYF. DNA for the CDR3: TGTGCCAGCAGCTTAAGGGCAAACCAGATTCAAGAGACCCAGTACTTC. The whole variable domain, remainder taken from reference TRBV7-8 and TRBJ2-5, is GAGVSQSPRYKVAKRGQDVALRCDPISGHVSLFWYQQALGQGPEFLTYFQNEAQLDKSGLPSDRFFAERPEGSVSTLKIQRTQQEDSAVYLCASSLRANQIQETQYFGPGTRLLVL.

This rearrangement joins TRBV7-9 to TRBJ2-7; 8 nucleotides agree with TRBD1. Germline V lookup: CDR1 SEHNR, CDR2 FQNEAQ (reference sequence). The CDR3 consists of 12 residues. The CDR3 is CAGRQGTYEQYF. In DNA, the CDR3 is TGTGCGGGGAGACAGGGGACCTACGAGCAGTACTTC.

The chain combines TRBV6-4 with TRBJ2-3; D not certain. Germline CDR1 and CDR2: MRHNA and SNTAGT. There are 16 residues in the CDR3. The V gene lost 8 bases and the J gene lost 0 bases, with 18 bases spanning the gap. CDR3 sequence: CASRIGSDSSTDTQYF. CDR3 DNA: TGTGCCAGCCGGATAGGGTCGGATTCTAGCACAGATACGCAGTATTTT.

This chain connects TRBV27 to TRBJ1-5, with 7 bases lining up with TRBD1. Germline V lookup: CDR1 MNHEY, CDR2 SMNVEV (reference sequence). CDR3 length: 14 residues. The J segment lost 6 bases and the V segment lost 6 bases, leaving 8 bases of the junction unmatched. CDR3 sequence reads: CASSPWEGAQPQHF. The CDR3 DNA follows: TGTGCCAGCAGCCCCTGGGAGGGGGCTCAGCCCCAGCATTTT.

V is TRBV30 and J is TRBJ2-6; a possible D gene is TRBD1 (5 bases). V lost 8 bases, J lost 4 bases, and 12 bases lay in between. Germline CDR1 is GTSNPN and CDR2 is SVGIG (reference sequence). This CDR3 comprises 13 residues. The CDR3 sequence is CAGKGFGANVLTF. The CDR3 bases are TGTGCCGGGAAGGGGTTCGGGGCCAACGTCCTGACTTTC.

The genes are TRBV20-1 and TRBJ2-7; 8 bases match TRBD1. J lost 5 bases, V lost 4 bases, and 10 bases had no gene match. CDR1 DFQATT and CDR2 SNEGSKA come from the germline V gene (reference sequence). The CDR3 totals 14 residues. The chain's CDR3 is CSAISDRGSNEQYF. CDR3 nucleotides: TGCAGTGCTATTAGCGACAGGGGATCCAACGAGCAGTACTTC.

The gene calls are TRBV7-2 and TRBJ2-6, with D possibly being TRBD1 or TRBD2 (5 bases each). CDR3 size: 17 residues. Trimming left V 2 bases short and J 0 bases short, with 11 bases between. The germline V gene encodes CDR1 SGHTA and CDR2 FQGNSA. Written as DNA, the CDR3 is TGTGCCAGCAGCTTAACGGGGACGGCCTCTGGGGCCAACGTCCTGACTTTC. Protein sequence: CASSLTGTASGANVLTF. The full variable domain, its missing parts supplied by reference TRBV7-2 and TRBJ2-6, is GAGVSQSPSNKVTEKGKDVELRCDPISGHTALYWYRQSLGQGLEFLIYFQGNSAPDKSGLPSDRFSAERTGGSVSTLTIQRTQQEDSAVYLCASSLTGTASGANVLTFGAGSRLTVL.